The clone carrying this T cell receptor (beta chain) was seen a few times. The antigen is undetermined. Trimming cost V 3 bases and J 1 base, with 12 bases left between them. The V gene's germline CDR1 is KGHSH and CDR2 LQKENI. The CDR3 is 15 amino acids. Donors counted as nominally healthy when sampled, yet unrecorded immune exposures were likely. This sample is part of a study of cytomegalovirus exposure and HLA in healthy donors. With 60 Vbeta and 13 Jbeta primers, the PCR was carried out. TCRdb's table, derived via immunoSEQ multiplex PCR, lists solely in-frame clones and lacks some. The repertoire holds 300,000 or so clones, about four fifths seen once, with 2% to 2.5% in the top ten. The study, taken as a whole, reports: Later analysis associated a missense DCLRE1C variant with TCR beta V- and J-gene trimming.

The chain combines TRBV18 with TRBJ1-1; D possibly corresponds to TRBD1 (5 bases). This receptor was identified in a woman aged 40 to 49 in good health and CMV-seropositive. Sequencing was performed on PBMCs. The CDR3 protein is CASSPLRQQNTEAFF. The CDR3 nucleotides are TGTGCCAGCTCACCTTTAAGACAGCAGAACACTGAAGCTTTCTTT.